This TCR beta chain was sequenced in a study of PD-1 blockade in classical Hodgkin lymphoma. J gave up 5 bases and V 6 bases, and 9 bases lay outside the gene matches. The CDR3 consists of 14 residues. Germline V gene lookup returns CDR1 MDHEN and CDR2 SYDVKM. Indicated time point: cycle 4 day 1 (C4D1), after more than five weeks of nivolumab. In every patient, relapse followed autologous stem cell transplantation, while exposure to brentuximab vedotin differed. Isolation of CD4+ T cells from thawed PBMCs was performed by magnetic negative selection. This clone appeared once. Data came from immunoSEQ multiplex PCR; TCRdb stores just in-frame clones and leaves some out. The repertoire holds about 18,000 clones, with around four fifths as singletons.

This material consisted of CD4+ T cells from blood, taken before the fourth cycle of nivolumab. V is TRBV28 and J is TRBJ1-2; 7 bases map to TRBD1. The origin of this receptor is a human donor with classical Hodgkin lymphoma. CDR3 loop: CASRPPGTEYGYTF. CDR3 nucleotide sequence: TGTGCCAGCAGGCCCCCGGGGACAGAATATGGCTACACCTTC.